These 27 T cell receptor beta chains were all obtained from the same sample, sequenced in a study of blood T cells in healthy people across ages. PCR was performed a second time for about 7 to 12 cycles using a sample-barcoded 5' primer and a J-beta primer mix. TCRdb reanalysed the 5' RACE reads using MiXCR and keeps one entry per CDR3 protein. Here the sample spans 1.5 million to 2 million distinct CDR3 sequences, about two fifths being singletons. Sequencing was done on a sample of blood. These receptors all stem from a human donor in good health.

Only a few counts were recorded for this clonotype. This chain connects TRBV4-3 to TRBJ1-4, with D maybe TRBD1 (5 bases). From germline, CDR1 is LGHNA and CDR2 YSLEER. Trimming removed 0 bases at V and 2 bases at J, with 10 bases between. CDR3 length: 16 residues. The CDR3 nucleotides read TGCGCCAGCAGCCAAGATTGGGGGGGGACTAATGAAAAACTGTTTTTT. It translates to CASSQDWGGTNEKLFF.

This clonotype was seen more than once but under ten times. The V call is TRBV24-1, the J call TRBJ1-4; TRBD1 matches 8 bases. CDR1 is KGHDR and CDR2 is SFDVKD in the germline V gene. The CDR3 covers 17 residues. With V trimmed by 4 bases and J by 0 bases, 6 bases remained unmatched. The CDR3 region is CATSDPGQGATNEKLFF. CDR3 sequence (DNA): TGTGCCACCAGTGACCCAGGACAGGGAGCAACTAATGAAAAACTGTTTTTT.

The rearrangement links TRBV5-1 to TRBJ2-5; D is unclear. Trimming stripped 5 bases from V and 11 bases from J, with 25 bases between. Per the germline V gene, CDR1 is SGHRS and CDR2 is YFSETQ. The CDR3 loop spans 15 amino acids. The CDR3 sequence: CASSQVRGVVDEQYF. The CDR3 DNA sequence: TGCGCCAGCAGTCAAGTTCGTGGGGTTGTGGATGAGCAGTACTTC.

The chain carries TRBV5-5 and TRBJ2-1; 10 bases match TRBD1. The CDR3 totals 15 residues. Germline values: CDR1 SGHKS, CDR2 YYEKEE (reference sequence). Losses at the gene ends were 4 bases for V and 8 bases for J; bases not matched to a gene: 9. CDR3 in amino acids: CASSRAGQGFDEQFF. Written as DNA, the CDR3 is TGTGCCAGCAGCCGTGCGGGACAGGGGTTTGATGAGCAGTTCTTC.

This clonotype was detected only a few times. The chain has TRBV29-1 and TRBJ2-4; unclear D gene. The DNA end is more similar to TRBJ2-5, so the J call may be wrong. Per germline, CDR1 SQVTM and CDR2 ANQGSEA. The CDR3 is 11 amino acids. The DNA of the CDR3 is TGCAGCGTTGGATCGGAAGAGACCCAGTACTTC. Translation: CSVGSEETQYF.

This clonotype was seen once. The chain links TRBV4-2 to TRBJ1-1; no clear D gene. Trimming removed 0 bases at V and 0 bases at J, with 11 bases between. This CDR3 spans 16 amino acids. Germline V gene lookup returns CDR1 LGHNA and CDR2 YNFKEQ. The DNA for the CDR3 is TGTGCCAGCAGCCAAGATTGGCGGGGTTTGAACACTGAAGCTTTCTTT. Its protein is CASSQDWRGLNTEAFF.

The chain is built from TRBV20-1 and TRBJ1-2; 8 nucleotides match TRBD1. The germline CDR1 and CDR2 sequences are DFQATT and SNEGSKA (reference sequence). CDR3 length equals 13 residues. In DNA form, the CDR3 reads TGCATCTCGTCACAGGGGGTGGGTGATGGCTACACCTTC. It yields the protein CISSQGVGDGYTF.

The chain uses TRBV3-1 and TRBJ1-2, with unresolved D. This CDR3 contains 12 residues. The V and J ends lost 3 bases and 8 bases respectively, with 10 bases between them. CDR1 is LGHDT and CDR2 is YNNKEL in the germline V gene (reference sequence). CDR3 sequence reads: CASSHLAGGYTF. The CDR3 DNA reads as TGTGCCAGCAGCCATTTGGCAGGAGGCTACACCTTC.

The V call is TRBV20-1, the J call TRBJ1-2; weak D call: TRBD1 (6 bases). The length of the CDR3 is 14 residues. Trimming stripped 1 base from V and 1 base from J, with 10 bases between. Germline V gene lookup returns CDR1 DFQATT and CDR2 SNEGSKA (reference sequence). Here the CDR3 DNA reads TGCAGTGCTAGAGTTCGGACAGTTAACTATGGCTACACCTTC. It translates to CSARVRTVNYGYTF.

The chain couples TRBV28 to TRBJ1-5; no firm D call. The CDR3 sequence is 15 residues long. CDR1 and CDR2 (germline): MDHEN, SYDVKM. V was clipped by 7 bases and J by 0 bases, with 13 bases between them. The CDR3 sequence: CASTPRRASNQPQHF. In DNA, the CDR3 is TGTGCCAGCACCCCGAGGAGGGCTAGCAATCAGCCCCAGCATTTT.

Only a few counts were recorded for this clonotype. In DNA, the CDR3 is TGTGCCAGCAGTTACCTAGCGGGGGGAGGTGAGCAGTTCTTC. Its translation is CASSYLAGGGEQFF. The chain uses TRBV12-3 or TRBV12-4 and TRBJ2-1, with TRBD2 identical over 11 bases. Losses at the gene ends were 4 bases for V and 9 bases for J; bases not matched to a gene: 5. This CDR3 has 14 amino acids.

This clonotype was found a few times. The rearrangement joins TRBV7-6 to TRBJ2-7; D is perhaps TRBD2 (5 bases). V was trimmed by 5 bases and J by 3 bases, leaving 14 bases between them. The CDR3 totals 14 residues. Germline CDR1 and CDR2: SGHVS and FNYEAQ. The CDR3 nucleotides read TGTGCCAGCAGCAAATCCGGGGAGTTCTACGAGCAGTACTTC. It translates to CASSKSGEFYEQYF.

The chain employs TRBV12-3 or TRBV12-4 and TRBJ1-2; the D gene is possibly TRBD1 (6 bases). V shed 5 bases and J shed 3 bases, with 13 bases lying between them. The length of the CDR3 is 14 residues. CDR3 bases: TGTGCCAGCAGTAGAGCGGACAGATACTATGGCTACACCTTC. This codes for CASSRADRYYGYTF.

This clonotype was recorded a few times. The chain joins TRBV12-3 or TRBV12-4 to TRBJ1-1, with TRBD1 matching 7 bases. The CDR3 has 13 residues. The junction had 6 bases not matched to a gene; V was cut back by 6 bases and J by 5 bases. The CDR3 spells CASRRIQGTEAFF. In nucleotides, the CDR3 is TGTGCCAGCAGACGAATACAGGGGACTGAAGCTTTCTTT.

The chain couples TRBV20-1 to TRBJ1-2; the D gene is possibly TRBD1 (6 bases). Trimming took off 0 bases at V and 3 bases at J, with 14 bases between the two ends. From germline, CDR1 is DFQATT and CDR2 SNEGSKA (reference sequence). CDR3 size: 15 residues. The CDR3 region has the DNA TGCAGTGCTAGAGATGAAGGACAGTCTTACTATGGCTACACCTTC. Protein: CSARDEGQSYYGYTF.

This chain links TRBV20-1 with TRBJ2-2; weak D call: TRBD2 (7 bases). The V and J ends lost 4 bases and 4 bases respectively, with 13 bases between them. This CDR3 is 14 amino acids long. Germline V gene data show CDR1 as DFQATT and CDR2 as SNEGSKA (reference sequence). CDR3 coding DNA: TGCAGTGCTATCGGGGGGCCCATCACCGGGGAGCTGTTTTTT. Its protein is CSAIGGPITGELFF.

The chain employs TRBV24-1 and TRBJ1-2; TRBD1 aligns across 7 bases. This CDR3 has 16 amino acids. The V gene's germline CDR1 is KGHDR and CDR2 SFDVKD. V lost 3 bases and J lost 7; bases outside the gene matches: 13. The CDR3 loop is CATSDHDYRGSLGYTF. The DNA of the CDR3 is TGTGCCACCAGTGATCACGACTACAGGGGTTCCCTTGGCTACACCTTC.

This chain links TRBV7-2 with TRBJ1-2; D remains unclear. Trimming cost V 6 bases and J 4 bases, with 18 bases left between them. This CDR3 region has 15 residues. From germline, CDR1 is SGHTA and CDR2 FQGNSA. The CDR3 bases are TGTGCCAGCAGTCCTGCAGGCCCGGGTGTCTATGGCTACACCTTC. Its protein is CASSPAGPGVYGYTF.

This clonotype was picked up a small number of times. This rearrangement joins TRBV6-5 to TRBJ2-7, with 7 bases matching TRBD1. The CDR3 runs 13 residues. Germline lookup yields CDR1 MNHEY and CDR2 SVGAGI. V lost 7 bases and J lost 1; bases outside the gene matches: 4. In nucleotides, the CDR3 is TGTGCCAGCACCTTGGGACAGTCCTACGAGCAGTACTTC. Amino acid sequence: CASTLGQSYEQYF.

The chain links TRBV7-3 to TRBJ1-6; possibly TRBD1 for D (6 bases). This CDR3 is built from 13 residues. Trimming left V 4 bases short and J 9 bases short, with 10 bases between. The V gene's germline CDR1 is SGHTA and CDR2 FQGTGA. CDR3 amino acids: CASSSTGSSPLHF. DNA for the CDR3: TGTGCCAGCAGCTCTACAGGGAGTTCACCCCTCCACTTT.

Comment on this clonotype: The junction departs from germline at one end; a sequencing error may be responsible. This rearrangement joins TRBV7-9 to TRBJ1-1, with TRBD1 identical over 10 bases. Germline-derived CDR1 and CDR2 are SEHNR and FQNEAQ (reference sequence). This CDR3 spans 15 amino acids. CDR3 in DNA: TGTGCCAGCCAAGGGACAGGGGAGTGGAACACTGGAGCTTTCTTT. This translates into CASQGTGEWNTGAFF.

In its sample, this clonotype was seen once. V and J are TRBV5-8 and TRBJ2-1; D remains unclear. V was shortened by 0 bases and J by 6 bases, with 19 bases between the two germline ends. Germline CDR1 and CDR2: SGHTS and YDEGEE. This CDR3 has 17 residues. The CDR3 region is CASSLESGRLMGNEQFF. The CDR3 bases are TGTGCCAGCAGCTTGGAGTCTGGGCGATTAATGGGCAATGAGCAGTTCTTC.

The V gene is TRBV4-3, the J gene TRBJ2-1; no definite D call. The CDR3 is 13 residues long. Germline CDR1 LGHNA, CDR2 YSLEER. V shed 4 bases and J shed 7 bases, with 11 bases lying between them. In nucleotides, the CDR3 is TGCGCCAGCAGCCCTCCGGACGGAAATGAGCAGTTCTTC. Translating gives CASSPPDGNEQFF.

This clonotype was picked up many times. The chain couples TRBV4-3 to TRBJ2-3, with TRBD2 matching 9 bases. The germline CDR1 and CDR2 sequences are LGHNA and YSLEER. The CDR3 totals 15 residues. J lost 2 bases, V lost 1 base, and 1 base had no gene match. The DNA of the CDR3 is TGCGCCAGCAGCCAAGGACTAGCGGTCACAGATACGCAGTATTTT. This codes for CASSQGLAVTDTQYF.

This clonotype was counted only a few times. This sequence joins TRBV20-1 and TRBJ2-3; the D gene is possibly TRBD2 (6 bases). V lost 3 bases and J lost 1, with 11 bases in between. The CDR3 has 14 residues. Looked up from germline, CDR1 is DFQATT and CDR2 is SNEGSKA (reference sequence). The CDR3 is CSARTGEGTDTQYF. CDR3 nucleotide sequence: TGCAGTGCTAGGACGGGGGAAGGCACAGATACGCAGTATTTT.

This clonotype was seen once. Mismatch with germline at one junction end may stem from a read error. This chain joins TRBV12-3 or TRBV12-4 and TRBJ1-4; the D is unclear. The CDR3 sequence is 14 residues long. For the CDR3, the DNA is TGTGCCAGCACTTTATACCCCGGTCCTGAAAAACTGTTTTTT. It is translated as CASTLYPGPEKLFF.

In this sample, this clonotype turned up a few times. A junction end diverges from the germline sequence, so it may reflect a read error. CDR3 in amino acids: CASSHSRLAGAYNEQFF. CDR3 sequence (DNA): TGTGCCAGCAGTCACTCCCGGCTAGCGGGGGCGTACAATGAGCAGTTCTTC. The chain has TRBV6-2 or TRBV6-3 and TRBJ2-1, with 10 positions matching TRBD2. Germline-derived CDR1 and CDR2 are MNHEY and SVGEGT. This CDR3 is built from 17 residues.